These 5 T cell receptor beta chains were sequenced from one sample in a study of shared clonotypes between healthy human individuals. Sequenced by immunoSEQ multiplex PCR; TCRdb stores in-frame clones only, minus some. The sample shows under 750,000 clones, approximately 77% of them seen only once. Sequencing was done on a sample of memory CD4+ T cells sorted from blood. As to subset: CD45RA-negative fraction. The receptors were gathered from a woman under 40 in good health.

The V gene is TRBV6-6, the J gene TRBJ1-2, with a tentative D call TRBD1 (5 bases). The CDR3 runs 15 residues. Trimming removed 0 bases at V and 5 bases at J, with 13 bases between. Germline V gene lookup returns CDR1 MNHNY and CDR2 SVGAGI (reference sequence). CDR3 DNA sequence: TGTGCCAGCAGTTACTCGGATCTCTGGGGGTATGGCTACACCTTC. Residues: CASSYSDLWGYGYTF.

The chain employs TRBV10-2 and TRBJ1-1; no reliable D call. The germline V gene encodes CDR1 WSHSY and CDR2 SAAADI. The CDR3 length is 15 residues. V gave up 6 bases and J gave up 2 bases, with 16 bases separating them. The CDR3 protein is CASSGEGRGNTEAFF. The CDR3 DNA follows: TGCGCCAGCAGCGGTGAAGGGCGGGGTAACACTGAAGCTTTCTTT.

The chain combines TRBV2 with TRBJ2-3; 16 bases are shared with TRBD2. The CDR3 is made up of 16 amino acids. Looked up from germline, CDR1 is SNHLY and CDR2 is FYNNEI. The V and J ends lost 6 bases and 6 bases, in that order; junction bases with no gene match: 6. The CDR3 region is CASRGLAGGPRDTQYF. CDR3 nucleotides: TGTGCCAGCAGGGGACTAGCGGGAGGGCCTAGGGATACGCAGTATTTT.

The rearrangement uses TRBV28 and TRBJ2-2, with D unresolved. CDR3 length equals 16 residues. Between the trimmed V and J ends, which lost 5 bases and 1 base, there was a span of 14 bases. The germline gives CDR1 MDHEN, CDR2 SYDVKM. The CDR3 nucleotides read TGTGCCAGCAGTCCGAGATATATGAGGAACACCGGGGAGCTGTTTTTT. The encoded protein is CASSPRYMRNTGELFF.

This clone appeared once. This rearrangement joins TRBV28 to TRBJ1-5; D call uncertain. The germline V and J ends were trimmed by 6 bases and 3 bases, with 12 bases remaining between them. This CDR3 region has 14 residues. Germline V gives CDR1 MDHEN, CDR2 SYDVKM. The CDR3 DNA follows: TGTGCCAGCAGGCCCCCAGGAGTCAATCAGCCCCAGCATTTT. Protein: CASRPPGVNQPQHF.